Below are 16 T cell receptor beta chains sequenced from a single sample in a study of cytomegalovirus exposure and HLA in healthy donors (dated by TCRdb to the late 2010s). The library was obtained by the immunoSEQ multiplex PCR assay. For the multiplex PCR, a mixture combining 60 forward primers for TCR Vbeta segments and 13 reverse primers for TCR Jbeta segments was used. TCRdb took over this immuneACCESS table, retaining in-frame rearrangements with V and J assigned. Such tables are incomplete; in checked studies, under half of the missing clones stem from an unresolved V gene, and the remainder is unexplained. The sample table contains fewer than 110,000 clones; only one count was recorded for 85% to 90% of them. The top ten constitute 3.5% to 5% of the sample. The sample taken for sequencing was PBMCs. These receptors all come from a man aged 25-45 years in good health and CMV-seronegative.

The chain is built from TRBV29-1 and TRBJ2-7; D is unresolved. The CDR3 spans 12 residues. Germline loops: CDR1 SQVTM, CDR2 ANQGSEA. Trimming removed 4 bases at V and 3 bases at J, with 10 bases between. CDR3 DNA: TGCAGCGTTGCGCTAGAGGACTACGAGCAGTACTTC. Translation gives CSVALEDYEQYF.

In its sample, this clone was seen once. This chain links TRBV5-1 with TRBJ2-7; TRBD1 aligns across 8 bases. V dropped 4 bases and J dropped 0; count of bases not matched to a gene: 3. Germline CDR1 and CDR2: SGHRS and YFSETQ. The CDR3 length is 14 residues. The CDR3 DNA reads as TGCGCCAGCAGCCCGGACAGGGTCTCCTACGAGCAGTACTTC. It codes for CASSPDRVSYEQYF.

The chain links TRBV2 to TRBJ1-2; unclear D gene. V was trimmed by 7 bases and J by 4 bases, leaving 13 bases between them. Germline V CDR1 and CDR2: SNHLY, FYNNEI. This CDR3 has 13 amino acids. In nucleotides, the CDR3 is TGTGCCAGCACGTTGGCAACCGTCTATGGCTACACCTTC. Protein product: CASTLATVYGYTF.

The gene calls are TRBV6-1 and TRBJ2-2, with D unresolved. V gave up 8 bases and J gave up 5 bases, with 9 bases separating them. Germline V gene lookup returns CDR1 MNHNS and CDR2 SASEGT. The CDR3 is 12 residues long. The CDR3 protein is CASGPYTGELFF. DNA of the CDR3: TGTGCCAGCGGGCCCTATACCGGGGAGCTGTTTTTT.

The chain uses TRBV28 and TRBJ2-1; TRBD2 aligns across 8 bases. CDR1 is MDHEN and CDR2 is SYDVKM in the germline V gene. V gave up 5 bases and J gave up 6 bases; unmatched junction bases: 18. CDR3 size: 18 residues. The CDR3 sequence: CASSLAPRRGAPFNEQFF. Written as DNA, the CDR3 is TGTGCCAGCAGTCTAGCCCCTCGGCGGGGGGCTCCTTTCAATGAGCAGTTCTTC.

The V call is TRBV28, the J call TRBJ2-5, with 12 bases fitting TRBD2. The assigned J gene may be wrong: the sequence end matches TRBJ2-7 better. Germline V lookup: CDR1 MDHEN, CDR2 SYDVKM. CDR3 length: 16 residues. The CDR3 nucleotides are TGTGCCAGTCTAGCGGGAGGGCCAGTCCCTTCCTACGAGCAGTACTTC. This encodes CASLAGGPVPSYEQYF.

The gene calls are TRBV5-1 and TRBJ2-3; the match to TRBD2 covers 10 bases. Germline CDR1 and CDR2: SGHRS and YFSETQ. The V segment lost 6 bases and the J segment 5 bases; nucleotides outside the gene matches: 9. This CDR3 region has 15 residues. CDR3 loop: CASMEASGGLDTQYF. The DNA of the CDR3 is TGCGCCAGCATGGAGGCTAGCGGGGGTTTAGATACGCAGTATTTT. Variable domain in full (rest from reference TRBV5-1 and TRBJ2-3): KAGVTQTPRYLIKTRGQQVTLSCSPISGHRSVSWYQQTPGQGLQFLFEYFSETQRNKGNFPGRFSGRQFSNSRSEMNVSTLELGDSALYLCASMEASGGLDTQYFGPGTRLTVL.

The rearrangement uses TRBV6-1 and TRBJ2-1; D is possibly TRBD1 (5 bases). The germline V and J ends were trimmed by 4 bases and 4 bases, with 11 bases remaining between them. The CDR3 is 14 amino acids. Per the germline V gene, CDR1 is MNHNS and CDR2 is SASEGT. CDR3 sequence (DNA): TGTGCCAGCAGTGCGACAAGGGGTTACAATGAGCAGTTCTTC. Translation gives CASSATRGYNEQFF.

The chain links TRBV5-4 to TRBJ1-1; weak D call: TRBD1 (6 bases). V lost 0 bases and J lost 0, with 12 bases in between. There are 16 residues in the CDR3. Germline values: CDR1 SGHNT, CDR2 YYREEE (reference sequence). The CDR3 region is CASSLDRERLNTEAFF. CDR3 DNA: TGTGCCAGCAGCTTGGACAGGGAGAGGCTGAACACTGAAGCTTTCTTT.

V and J are TRBV14 and TRBJ2-7; tentatively, D is TRBD1 (6 bases). V was cut by 4 bases and J by 2 bases, with 15 bases left in between. Per the germline V gene, CDR1 is SGHDN and CDR2 is FVKESK. The length of the CDR3 is 15 residues. CDR3 region: CASSRPGHPPYEQYF. CDR3 nucleotides: TGTGCCAGCAGCCGCCCGGGACATCCTCCCTACGAGCAGTACTTC.

J is TRBJ2-3 and V is TRBV7-7, with TRBD1 as a possible D gene (6 bases). The V end lost 1 base, the J end lost 2 bases, and 10 bases lay between the germline ends. Germline-derived CDR1 and CDR2 are SSHAT and FNYEAQ (reference sequence). The CDR3 has 15 amino acids. The DNA for the CDR3 is TGTGCCAGCAGCTTAGGAGGGGGAACCACAGATACGCAGTATTTT. Protein product: CASSLGGGTTDTQYF. The variable domain in full, with the rest retrieved from reference TRBV7-7 and TRBJ2-3, is GAGVSQSPRYKVTKRGQDVTLRCDPISSHATLYWYQQALGQGPEFLTYFNYEAQPDKSGLPSDRFSAERPEGSISTLTIQRTEQRDSAMYRCASSLGGGTTDTQYFGPGTRLTVL.

The V call is TRBV30, the J call TRBJ2-7; a possible D gene is TRBD2 (6 bases). In germline, CDR1 is GTSNPN, CDR2 SVGIG (reference sequence). The CDR3 sequence is 9 residues long. CDR3: CAGGYEQYF. DNA for the CDR3: TGTGCGGGGGGCTACGAGCAGTACTTC.

The V gene is TRBV14, the J gene TRBJ2-1; 9 nucleotides match TRBD2. The V and J ends lost 1 base and 6 bases, in that order; junction bases with no gene match: 13. Germline V gives CDR1 SGHDN, CDR2 FVKESK. This CDR3 is built from 18 residues. CDR3 protein: CASSQVLGLATGANEQFF. CDR3 nucleotide sequence: TGTGCCAGCAGCCAAGTGTTGGGACTAGCAACGGGGGCCAATGAGCAGTTCTTC.

This clone has only a few counts. The V and J genes are TRBV10-3 and TRBJ2-1; perhaps TRBD1 as D (5 bases). V was trimmed by 6 bases and J by 4 bases, leaving 13 bases between them. The germline CDR1 and CDR2 sequences are ENHRY and SYGVKD. The length of the CDR3 is 14 residues. CDR3 residues: CAISRQTNYNEQFF. Here the CDR3 DNA reads TGTGCCATCAGCCGACAGACAAATTACAATGAGCAGTTCTTC.

This chain links TRBV4-1 with TRBJ2-3; 10 bases map to TRBD2. The CDR3 runs to 17 residues. Germline V gene sequence: CDR1 MGHRA, CDR2 YSYEKL. V dropped 0 bases and J dropped 4; count of bases not matched to a gene: 7. The CDR3 spells CASSQERTLAGADTQYF. The CDR3 nucleotides read TGCGCCAGCAGCCAAGAGAGGACCCTAGCGGGAGCAGATACGCAGTATTTT.

This chain uses TRBV28 with TRBJ2-7; TRBD1 aligns across 8 bases. After removal of 3 bases from V and 5 bases from J, the junction contained 6 bases not matched to a gene. The CDR3 sequence is 14 residues long. Germline CDR1 MDHEN, CDR2 SYDVKM. The CDR3 nucleotides read TGTGCCAGCAGTTTCAGGGGGCTGATCAACGAGCAGTACTTC. As protein: CASSFRGLINEQYF.